This is a list of T cell receptor beta chains from one sample in a study of breast tumors, draining lymph nodes, adjacent tissues. TCRdb analysed the multiplex PCR reads with MiXCR anew, one entry per CDR3 protein. This sample has about 180,000 distinct CDR3 sequences, with 25% to 40% found just once. The sequencing sample was made of axillary lymph node tissue. The source is a female donor with breast cancer. Some clones in this sample may be carry-over from other donors' samples. Both conserved end residues are part of each CDR3. Fields, in order: V gene, CDR3 length, clone size, D gene, J gene, CDR3 DNA, CDR3 protein. The D gene is left open where the match is weak. Size is stated for part of the rows, as once, few or many counts, or as a class when the clone is expanded.

v_call: TRBV5-6; cdr3_length: 15; clone_size: NA; d_call: TRBD2; j_call: TRBJ2-6; cdr3_nt: TGTGCCAGCAGCCTGGGACTAGCGGGGGCCAACGTCCTGACTTTC; cdr3_aa: CASSLGLAGANVLTF
v_call: TRBV20-1; cdr3_length: 14; clone_size: once; d_call: TRBD2; j_call: TRBJ2-1; cdr3_nt: TGCAGTGCTAGAGGGCTAGCGGGAGTTCATGAGCAGTTCTTC; cdr3_aa: CSARGLAGVHEQFF
v_call: TRBV10-2; cdr3_length: 17; clone_size: NA; d_call: NA; j_call: TRBJ2-7; cdr3_nt: TGCGCCAGCAACCCGGGACTAACGGGACAGGAGCCCTACGAGCAGTACTTC; cdr3_aa: CASNPGLTGQEPYEQYF
v_call: TRBV6-2/TRBV6-3; cdr3_length: 15; clone_size: once; d_call: TRBD2; j_call: TRBJ2-7; cdr3_nt: TGTGCCAGCATCCCTGGACTAGCGGGGTCCTACGAGCAGTACTTC; cdr3_aa: CASIPGLAGSYEQYF
v_call: TRBV28; cdr3_length: 15; clone_size: NA; d_call: TRBD2; j_call: TRBJ2-5; cdr3_nt: TGTGCCAGCAGTTTAGATCTTACTAGCGGGAGGACCCAGTACTTC; cdr3_aa: CASSLDLTSGRTQYF
v_call: TRBV30; cdr3_length: 12; clone_size: many; d_call: NA; j_call: TRBJ2-1; cdr3_nt: TGTGCCTGGAGTGTGCGGGGCAATGAGCAGTTCTTC; cdr3_aa: CAWSVRGNEQFF
v_call: TRBV2; cdr3_length: 21; clone_size: many; d_call: TRBD2; j_call: TRBJ2-5; cdr3_nt: TGTGCCAGCAGAACACCTCAAATCAGGACTAGCGGGGGGGGGGAGCAGGAGACCCAGTACTTC; cdr3_aa: CASRTPQIRTSGGGEQETQYF
v_call: TRBV15; cdr3_length: 15; clone_size: few; d_call: TRBD1; j_call: TRBJ1-2; cdr3_nt: TGTGCCACCAGCATTGGGACAGGGAGACTCTATGGTCACACCTTC; cdr3_aa: CATSIGTGRLYGHTF
v_call: TRBV29-1; cdr3_length: 18; clone_size: NA; d_call: NA; j_call: TRBJ2-5; cdr3_nt: TGCAGCGTTGGTCAGCGAACCCCGCTCAGACCCAAAGAAGAGACCCAGTACTTC; cdr3_aa: CSVGQRTPLRPKEETQYF
v_call: TRBV19; cdr3_length: 10; clone_size: NA; d_call: NA; j_call: TRBJ2-2; cdr3_nt: TGTGCCACGTTCTCCGGGGAGCTGTTTTTT; cdr3_aa: CATFSGELFF
v_call: TRBV24-1; cdr3_length: 10; clone_size: NA; d_call: NA; j_call: TRBJ2-6; cdr3_nt: TGTGCCACCAGAAAGGGACCCCGGACTTTC; cdr3_aa: CATRKGPRTF
v_call: TRBV20-1; cdr3_length: 17; clone_size: many; d_call: NA; j_call: TRBJ2-5; cdr3_nt: TGCAGTGCTAGCGGGGCAATGGTAGCGGCAGAAAGCGTGACCCAGTACTTC; cdr3_aa: CSASGAMVAAESVTQYF
v_call: TRBV4-2; cdr3_length: 16; clone_size: many; d_call: NA; j_call: TRBJ2-2; cdr3_nt: TGTGCCAGCAGCCAAGATGAGAGAGGGCCGGCCGGGGAGCTGTTTTTT; cdr3_aa: CASSQDERGPAGELFF
v_call: TRBV28; cdr3_length: 15; clone_size: many; d_call: NA; j_call: TRBJ1-2; cdr3_nt: TGTGCCAGCAGGGAAGGCACAGGGAAAGGCTATGGCTACACCTTC; cdr3_aa: CASREGTGKGYGYTF
v_call: TRBV6-1; cdr3_length: 16; clone_size: many; d_call: NA; j_call: TRBJ1-6; cdr3_nt: TGTGCCAGCACCCCGCAGGCGGCAGCCACAAATTCACCCCTCCACTTT; cdr3_aa: CASTPQAAATNSPLHF
v_call: TRBV19; cdr3_length: 14; clone_size: many; d_call: TRBD1; j_call: TRBJ2-1; cdr3_nt: TGTGCCAGTAGAGACAGGGGGGCCTACAATGAGCAGTTCTTC; cdr3_aa: CASRDRGAYNEQFF
v_call: TRBV20-1; cdr3_length: 14; clone_size: many; d_call: NA; j_call: TRBJ1-5; cdr3_nt: TGCAGTGCTAGCCCCGACAGGATGTTTCAGCCCCAGCATTTT; cdr3_aa: CSASPDRMFQPQHF
v_call: TRBV6-5; cdr3_length: 14; clone_size: NA; d_call: NA; j_call: TRBJ1-2; cdr3_nt: TGTGCCAGCAGTTCGGACGGGGGGAGCTATGGCTACACCTTC; cdr3_aa: CASSSDGGSYGYTF
v_call: TRBV28; cdr3_length: 17; clone_size: NA; d_call: NA; j_call: TRBJ2-1; cdr3_nt: TGTGCCAGCAGTCTCACAGGGCGGGGGAGCTCCTACAATGAGCAGTTCTTC; cdr3_aa: CASSLTGRGSSYNEQFF
v_call: TRBV13; cdr3_length: 15; clone_size: many; d_call: NA; j_call: TRBJ2-3; cdr3_nt: TGTGCCAGCAGCGCCTCAGACGGTCCCACAGATACGCAGTATTTT; cdr3_aa: CASSASDGPTDTQYF